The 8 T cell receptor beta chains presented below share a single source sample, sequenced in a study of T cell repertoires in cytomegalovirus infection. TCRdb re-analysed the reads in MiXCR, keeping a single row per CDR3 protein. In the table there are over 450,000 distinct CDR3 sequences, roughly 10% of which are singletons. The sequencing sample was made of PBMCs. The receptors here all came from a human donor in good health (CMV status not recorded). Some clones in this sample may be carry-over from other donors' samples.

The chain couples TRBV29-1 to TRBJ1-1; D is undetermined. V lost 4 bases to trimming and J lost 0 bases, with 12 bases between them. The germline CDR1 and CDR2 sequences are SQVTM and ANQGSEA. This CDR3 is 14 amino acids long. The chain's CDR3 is CSVGRVIMNTEAFF. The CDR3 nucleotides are TGCAGCGTTGGCCGAGTGATAATGAACACTGAAGCTTTCTTT. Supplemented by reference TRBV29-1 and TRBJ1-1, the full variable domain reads SAVISQKPSRDICQRGTSLTIQCQVDSQVTMMFWYRQQPGQSLTLIATANQGSEATYESGFVIDKFPISRPNLTFSTLTVSNMSPEDSSIYLCSVGRVIMNTEAFFGQGTRLTVV.

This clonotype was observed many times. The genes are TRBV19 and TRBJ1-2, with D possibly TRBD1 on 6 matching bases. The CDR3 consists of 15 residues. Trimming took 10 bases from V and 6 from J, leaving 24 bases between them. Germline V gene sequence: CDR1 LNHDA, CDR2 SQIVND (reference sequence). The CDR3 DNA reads TGTGCCACTCTTCCGTCAGGCCAGGGGTATGATGGCTACACCTTC. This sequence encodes CATLPSGQGYDGYTF.

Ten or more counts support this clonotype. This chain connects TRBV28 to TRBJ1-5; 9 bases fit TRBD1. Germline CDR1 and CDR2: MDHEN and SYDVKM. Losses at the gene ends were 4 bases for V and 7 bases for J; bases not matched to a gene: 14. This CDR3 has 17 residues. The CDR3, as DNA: TGTGCCAGCAGTTCCCCGCCCGGGACAGGGAATCCCCAGCCCCAGCATTTT. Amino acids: CASSSPPGTGNPQPQHF.

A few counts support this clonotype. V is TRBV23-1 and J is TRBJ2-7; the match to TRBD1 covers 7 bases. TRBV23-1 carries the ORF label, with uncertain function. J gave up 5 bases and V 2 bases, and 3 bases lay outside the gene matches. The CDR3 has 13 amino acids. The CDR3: CASSQGTANEQYF. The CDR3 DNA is TGCGCCAGCAGTCAAGGGACAGCCAACGAGCAGTACTTC.

CDR3 protein: CASSLEGLMPGNEQFF. CDR3 in DNA: TGCGCCAGCAGCTTGGAGGGACTAATGCCTGGCAATGAGCAGTTCTTC. The chain links TRBV5-1 to TRBJ2-1; TRBD2 matches 7 bases. Per the germline V gene, CDR1 is SGHRS and CDR2 is YFSETQ. V shed 0 bases, J shed 6 bases, and the junction held 9 bases outside the gene matches. This CDR3 is built from 16 residues.

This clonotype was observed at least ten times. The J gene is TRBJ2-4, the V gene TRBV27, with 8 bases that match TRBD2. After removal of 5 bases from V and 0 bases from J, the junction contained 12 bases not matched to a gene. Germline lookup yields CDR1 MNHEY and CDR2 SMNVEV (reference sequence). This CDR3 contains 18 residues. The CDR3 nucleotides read TGTGCCAGCAGTCCGCAGGCTGGACTAGCCCAAGCCAAAAACATTCAGTACTTC. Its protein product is CASSPQAGLAQAKNIQYF.

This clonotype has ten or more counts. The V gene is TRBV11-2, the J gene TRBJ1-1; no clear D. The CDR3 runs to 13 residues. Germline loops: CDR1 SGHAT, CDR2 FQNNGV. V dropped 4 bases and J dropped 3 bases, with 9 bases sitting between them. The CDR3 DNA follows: TGTGCCAGCAGCTCATCCCGGGACACTGAAGCTTTCTTT. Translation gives CASSSSRDTEAFF.

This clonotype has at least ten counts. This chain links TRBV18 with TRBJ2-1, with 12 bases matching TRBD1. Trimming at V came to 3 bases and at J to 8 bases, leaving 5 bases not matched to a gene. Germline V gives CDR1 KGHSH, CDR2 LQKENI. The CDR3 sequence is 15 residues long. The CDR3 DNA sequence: TGTGCCAGCTCACCGTCCGGGACAGGGGGCGATGAGCAGTTCTTC. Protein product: CASSPSGTGGDEQFF.